This record covers a single T cell receptor beta chain. No antigen is known for it. The germline V gene has CDR1 MGHRA and CDR2 YSYEKL. Trimming removed 0 bases at V and 9 bases at J, with 24 bases between. The CDR3 spans 18 residues. Regarding treatment: 19 received Ad26.COV2.S at low or high dose, single or two shots; about five received placebo; per-sample allocation not given. Collection of the samples took place on day 63 after the first injection of vaccine or placebo. The shot given was an Ad26 vector that makes Wuhan-strain SARS-CoV-2 spike. The protocol was immunoSEQ multiplex PCR, while the TCRdb copy is restricted to in-frame clones and leaves out a portion. The sample consists of about 420,000 clones, 70% to 90% of them appearing once. The sample is drawn from a study of Ad26.COV2.S vaccination and SARS-CoV-2 variants. Whole-study results and caveats: While placebo recipients had lower spike-specific TCR breadth, vaccine recipients had more. Breadth and depth estimates from TCRs may understate total T cell responses.

The chain couples TRBV4-1 to TRBJ1-5, with a possible D match to TRBD1 (5 bases). The TCR was taken from a person between 18 and 65 years old who received the Ad26.COV2.S COVID-19 vaccine or a placebo. The specimen comprised peripheral blood, sampled in a trial of Ad26.COV2.S vaccine versus placebo. CDR3 region: CASSQEEWAPGARTPQHF. The CDR3 DNA is TGCGCCAGCAGCCAAGAGGAGTGGGCCCCCGGGGCTCGTACGCCCCAGCATTTT.